The 30 T cell receptor beta chains presented below share a single source sample, sequenced in a study of regulatory T cells in long-lasting Graves disease. To make TCR beta libraries, researchers used iRepertoire HTBI primers and Arm-PCR of CDR3 regions. MiXCR, applied by TCRdb to the multiplex PCR reads, yields one record per CDR3 protein. The sample carries approximately 350,000 distinct CDR3 sequences, about 12% recorded once. The time point denotes: newly diagnosed GD, antithyroid drugs for less than 3 months. Researchers made the TCR library from RNA that was extracted from PBMCs. These same records also appear under a second study, on T cells in Graves' hyperthyroidism and ophthalmopathy.

The sample was peripheral blood mononuclear cells (PBMCs), taken at new diagnosis, from a patient treated with antithyroid drugs. The receptors stem from a woman aged 18 to 35 with Graves disease.

This clonotype was seen at least ten times. The chain carries TRBV12-3 or TRBV12-4 and TRBJ2-7, with 7 positions matching TRBD1. There are 15 residues in the CDR3. V lost 2 bases, J lost 3 bases, and 7 bases stayed unmatched. DNA for the CDR3: TGTGCCAGCAGTTTACGGACAGGCCCGCACTACGAGCAGTACTTC. It codes for CASSLRTGPHYEQYF.

This rearrangement joins TRBV11-2 to TRBJ2-1; 12 nucleotides line up with TRBD2. CDR3 length: 17 amino acids. In germline, CDR1 is SGHAT, CDR2 FQNNGV. The ends lost 4 bases at V and 7 bases at J; junction bases unmatched: 11. The CDR3 bases are TGTGCCAGCAGCTCGAAAACCGGACTAGCGGGATCGAATGAGCAGTTCTTC. It codes for CASSSKTGLAGSNEQFF. Full variable domain (missing parts from reference TRBV11-2 and TRBJ2-1): EAGVAQSPRYKIIEKRQSVAFWCNPISGHATLYWYQQILGQGPKLLIQFQNNGVVDDSQLPKDRFSAERLKGVDSTLKIQPAKLEDSAVYLCASSSKTGLAGSNEQFFGPGTRLTVL.

This clonotype was picked up many times. The V gene is TRBV7-2, the J gene TRBJ2-3; the D gene is possibly TRBD2 (6 bases). Germline V gives CDR1 SGHTA, CDR2 FQGNSA. V was pared by 1 base and J by 3 bases, with 8 bases between. The CDR3 has 14 amino acids. CDR3 nucleotides: TGTGCCAGCAGCTTAGACGCGGGGACAGATACGCAGTATTTT. Protein: CASSLDAGTDTQYF.

Many counts were recorded for this clonotype. The CDR3 region is CASSYSRGSGQFF. The CDR3 DNA follows: TGTGCCAGCAGCTACAGCAGGGGTAGTGGGCAGTTCTTC. The V and J genes are TRBV7-3 and TRBJ2-1; D is perhaps TRBD1 (6 bases). CDR1 is SGHTA, CDR2 FQGTGA, per germline. Trimming cost V 4 bases and J 12 bases, with 16 bases left between them. The CDR3 loop spans 13 amino acids.

The rearrangement uses TRBV7-9 and TRBJ2-1; a possible D gene is TRBD2 (5 bases). The CDR3 extends over 16 amino acids. Germline CDR1 SEHNR, CDR2 FQNEAQ (reference sequence). Trimming removed 5 bases at V and 15 bases at J, with 29 bases between. The CDR3 bases are TGTGCCAGCAGCCCCTTTGAGTCTAGAACGAATGGCGAGGGGTTCTTC. The encoded protein is CASSPFESRTNGEGFF.

This clonotype was detected many times. The DNA for the CDR3 is TGTGCCATATCTAGGGATGGAGCCATGAACACTGAAGCTTTCTTT. Translating it yields CAISRDGAMNTEAFF. The chain is built from TRBV10-3 and TRBJ1-1; D is unresolved. V was trimmed by 9 bases and J by 0 bases, leaving 17 bases between them. Germline V gene data show CDR1 as ENHRY and CDR2 as SYGVKD. The CDR3 loop spans 15 amino acids.

The chain joins TRBV7-9 to TRBJ1-1; 7 bases fit TRBD1. V was pared by 5 bases and J by 10 bases, with 4 bases of the junction left unmatched. This CDR3 comprises 11 residues. Per the germline V gene, CDR1 is SEHNR and CDR2 is FQNEAQ (reference sequence). CDR3 loop: CASSPGGPAFF. In nucleotides, the CDR3 is TGTGCCAGCAGCCCAGGGGGGCCAGCTTTCTTT.

The chain recombines TRBV12-3 or TRBV12-4 with TRBJ2-4; TRBD2 might be the D (5 bases). The length of the CDR3 is 12 residues. V was cut by 8 bases and J by 9 bases, with 14 bases left in between. CDR3 amino acids: CASLIEAGIQYF. The CDR3 DNA follows: TGTGCCAGCCTTATCGAGGCGGGCATTCAGTACTTC.

This clonotype was detected only a few times. The junction departs from germline at one end; a sequencing error may be responsible. The genes are TRBV9 and TRBJ2-1, with TRBD2 matching 9 bases. Germline V lookup: CDR1 SGDLS, CDR2 YYNGEE. The length of the CDR3 is 16 residues. CDR3 amino acids: CASSVFKTSGYNGQFF. CDR3 in DNA: TGTGCCAGCAGCGTTTTTAAGACTAGCGGTTACAATGGGCAGTTCTTC.

This clonotype was seen many times. The chain is built from TRBV6-2 or TRBV6-3 and TRBJ2-7; 9 bases align to TRBD1. With 7 bases clipped from V and 3 bases from J, the junction kept 16 bases outside the gene matches. Germline CDR1 and CDR2: MNHEY and SVGEGT. The CDR3 has 17 amino acids. The CDR3 nucleotides read TGTGCCAGCATCACTCCCTCGGGACAGGGTTCCGTCTACGAGCAGTACTTC. Translation: CASITPSGQGSVYEQYF.

The chain links TRBV29-1 to TRBJ1-6; TRBD1 matches 8 bases. There are 13 residues in the CDR3. The ends lost 7 bases at V and 9 bases at J; junction bases unmatched: 8. Germline values: CDR1 SQVTM, CDR2 ANQGSEA. This chain's CDR3 is CSAETGAGSPLHF. The DNA of the CDR3 is TGCAGCGCCGAGACAGGGGCGGGTTCACCCCTCCACTTT.

Ten or more counts support this clonotype. The chain uses TRBV3-1 and TRBJ2-1; D possibly uses TRBD1 or TRBD2 (5 bases each). V was trimmed by 0 bases and J by 10 bases, leaving 7 bases between them. The CDR3 contains 12 residues. Germline V CDR1 and CDR2: LGHDT, YNNKEL (reference sequence). CDR3 DNA: TGTGCCAGCAGCCAAGAATGGGGGGAGCAGTTCTTC. Translated, it gives CASSQEWGEQFF.

In this sample, this clonotype turned up many times. The rearrangement uses TRBV10-3 and TRBJ2-7; 9 bases agree with TRBD1. There are 14 residues in the CDR3. V shed 6 bases and J 6 bases; nucleotides not matched to a gene: 9. Germline CDR1 reads ENHRY; CDR2 reads SYGVKD. CDR3 amino acids: CAISPGTGSGEQYV. The DNA for the CDR3 is TGTGCCATCAGCCCCGGGACAGGGTCAGGCGAGCAGTACGTC.

This clonotype was seen many times. This chain connects TRBV7-8 to TRBJ2-1; D remains ambiguous. Trimming took 1 base from V and 9 from J, leaving 16 bases between them. This CDR3 region has 15 residues. Germline CDR1 and CDR2: SGHVS and FQNEAQ. The CDR3 nucleotides are TGTGCCAGCAGCTTAGTCCTGCTTGGCCCCTCTGAGCAGTTCTTC. Translating it yields CASSLVLLGPSEQFF.

Many counts were recorded for this clonotype. The chain uses TRBV29-1 and TRBJ2-1, with no clear D. The CDR3 has 11 amino acids. The germline gives CDR1 SQVTM, CDR2 ANQGSEA. With 3 bases removed from V and 10 bases from J, the gap between germline ends came to 10 bases. The CDR3 protein is CSVDIVREQFF. The CDR3 DNA reads TGCAGCGTTGACATCGTCCGAGAGCAGTTCTTC.

The J gene is TRBJ2-7, the V gene TRBV5-6; D possibly uses TRBD1 or TRBD2 (5 bases each). Germline CDR1 is SGHDT and CDR2 is YYEEEE. The V and J ends lost 0 bases and 4 bases respectively, with 14 bases between them. The length of the CDR3 is 15 residues. The CDR3 DNA is TGTGCCAGCAGCTTGGGGGACGCGATCTTTTACGAGCAGTACTTC. Protein sequence: CASSLGDAIFYEQYF.

Points on this clonotype: Just one base apart from a much larger clone, this may be a read error. The chain combines TRBV13 with TRBJ2-4; maybe TRBD2 (5 bases). Trimming took off 8 bases at V and 8 bases at J, with 25 bases between the two ends. Per the germline V gene, CDR1 is PRHDT and CDR2 is FYEKMQ (reference sequence). The CDR3 has 16 amino acids. CDR3 coding DNA: TGTGCCAGCTCCGAAGAGGGATTCGGCCGCGGAGACATTCAGTACTTC. Protein sequence: CASSEEGFGRGDIQYF.

The V gene is TRBV14, the J gene TRBJ2-1; no reliable D call. Germline V gene sequence: CDR1 SGHDN, CDR2 FVKESK. CDR3 size: 16 residues. V lost 0 bases, J lost 2 bases, and 11 bases lay in between. The CDR3 is CASSQDESFAYNEQFF. In nucleotides, the CDR3 is TGTGCCAGCAGCCAAGACGAGTCCTTCGCCTACAATGAGCAGTTCTTC.

A remark on this clonotype: The junction differs from germline at one of its ends, possibly a read error. The J gene is TRBJ2-1, the V gene TRBV18; 13 bases map to TRBD2. Per germline, CDR1 KGHSH and CDR2 LQKENI. CDR3 size: 17 residues. DNA for the CDR3: TGTGCCAGCCCACCTGGACTAGCGGGAGAGTTGTACAATGAGCAGTTCTTC. Protein: CASPPGLAGELYNEQFF. Variable domain in full (rest from reference TRBV18 and TRBJ2-1): NAGVMQNPRHLVRRRGQEARLRCSPMKGHSHVYWYRQLPEEGLKFMVYLQKENIIDESGMPKERFSAEFPKEGPSILRIQQVVRGDSAAYFCASPPGLAGELYNEQFFGPGTRLTVL.

For the CDR3, the DNA is TGTGCCTGGAGTTCCGGGACAGGGCCTTTTGACTACACCTTC. It specifies CAWSSGTGPFDYTF. This chain uses TRBV30 with TRBJ1-2; 9 nucleotides align to TRBD1. Germline V lookup: CDR1 GTSNPN, CDR2 SVGIG (reference sequence). The CDR3 contains 14 residues. The V and J ends lost 2 bases and 10 bases, in that order; junction bases with no gene match: 11.

This clonotype was observed at least ten times. The rearrangement uses TRBV28 and TRBJ2-1; 10 nucleotides line up with TRBD2. The CDR3 is 16 amino acids. Germline CDR1 reads MDHEN; CDR2 reads SYDVKM. The trim removed 2 bases at V and 5 bases at J, leaving 6 bases unmatched. The CDR3 DNA sequence: TGTGCCAGCAGTTTAGCCCTAGCGGGAGTTGACAATGAGCAGTTCTTC. This gives the protein CASSLALAGVDNEQFF.

At least ten counts were recorded for this clonotype. The chain uses TRBV10-3 and TRBJ1-2; no clear D. The CDR3 totals 15 residues. Germline CDR1 ENHRY, CDR2 SYGVKD. V shed 3 bases and J shed 6 bases, with 17 bases lying between them. The CDR3 loop is CAISERGGGLDGYTF. The CDR3 DNA is TGTGCCATCAGTGAACGGGGAGGAGGGCTGGATGGCTACACCTTC.

This clonotype was detected ten times or more. The chain is built from TRBV27 and TRBJ1-2, with 10 bases fitting TRBD1. J was trimmed by 5 bases and V by 6 bases; bases with no gene match: 6. The V gene's germline CDR1 is MNHEY and CDR2 SMNVEV (reference sequence). CDR3 length: 14 amino acids. The DNA of the CDR3 is TGTGCCAGCAGCCTCCGGGACAGGGGATATGGCTACACCTTC. Translation: CASSLRDRGYGYTF.

This clonotype has a count of ten or more. V is TRBV20-1 and J is TRBJ2-5; 10 bases agree with TRBD2. After removal of 1 base from V and 2 bases from J, the junction contained 1 base not matched to a gene. The CDR3 sequence is 14 residues long. Germline V lookup: CDR1 DFQATT, CDR2 SNEGSKA (reference sequence). CDR3 DNA sequence: TGCAGTGCTAGAGGGACTAGCGGACAAGAGACCCAGTACTTC. It encodes CSARGTSGQETQYF.

J is TRBJ1-1 and V is TRBV5-5; D gene ambiguous. The CDR3 contains 12 residues. V was pared by 1 base and J by 4 bases, with 5 bases between. Germline values: CDR1 SGHKS, CDR2 YYEKEE (reference sequence). The DNA for the CDR3 is TGTGCCAGCAGCTTGTACCCCACTGAAGCTTTCTTT. It is translated as CASSLYPTEAFF.

Comments on this clonotype: A read error may account for a junction end that differs from germline. The chain uses TRBV7-3 and TRBJ1-2, with 8 bases that match TRBD1. This CDR3 region has 17 residues. Germline V CDR1 and CDR2: SGHTA, FQGTGA. CDR3 in DNA: TGTGCCAGCAGCTTAGCGCCGGGACAGGCGACGGTATATGGCTACTCCTTC. This encodes CASSLAPGQATVYGYSF.

A few counts support this clonotype. The chain joins TRBV5-4 to TRBJ1-5, with D perhaps TRBD1 (6 bases). The CDR3 is 17 amino acids. V was shortened by 1 base and J by 11 bases, with 25 bases between the two germline ends. The germline gives CDR1 SGHNT, CDR2 YYREEE (reference sequence). The CDR3 region is CASSLSFGGAPSGTQHF. CDR3 nucleotide sequence: TGTGCCAGCAGCTTGTCGTTCGGGGGGGCGCCTAGCGGGACCCAGCATTTT.

The sample holds a few counts of this clonotype. The V call is TRBV20-1, the J call TRBJ2-5; 11 bases line up with TRBD2. V lost 3 bases and J lost 2; bases outside the gene matches: 8. CDR1 and CDR2 from the germline V gene are DFQATT and SNEGSKA (reference sequence). The CDR3 is 16 amino acids. In DNA form, the CDR3 reads TGCAGTGCTAGGGCAGGACTAGCGGGCTTACAAGAGACCCAGTACTTC. Translating gives CSARAGLAGLQETQYF.

On this clonotype itself: Because the CDR3 is missing its conserved closing phenylalanine or tryptophan, this is likely a read error. The J gene is TRBJ1-1, the V gene TRBV20-1; 7 nucleotides match TRBD1. The CDR3 runs 13 residues. Germline V lookup: CDR1 DFQATT, CDR2 SNEGSKA (reference sequence). V lost 5 bases to trimming and J lost 4 bases; unmatched junction nucleotides: 7. CDR3 coding DNA: TGCAGTGCTGATCAGGGGGGGCCCACTGAAGCTTTCCTT. Translation gives CSADQGGPTEAFL.

This clonotype was recorded at least ten times. CDR3 residues: CSARDRGHSNYGYTF. DNA for the CDR3: TGCAGTGCTAGGGATAGGGGGCACTCTAACTATGGCTACACCTTC. The chain has TRBV20-1 and TRBJ1-2, with TRBD1 matching 7 bases. Germline V lookup: CDR1 DFQATT, CDR2 SNEGSKA (reference sequence). This CDR3 is 15 amino acids long. The V gene end was trimmed by 3 bases and the J gene end by 0 bases; junction bases not matched to a gene: 7.